The present T cell receptor beta chain was sequenced within a study of blood T cell repertoires in COVID-19. The CDR3 is made up of 15 amino acids. Germline V gene data show CDR1 as SGHDT and CDR2 as YYEEEE. Trimming took 1 base from V and 10 from J; bases not matched to a gene: 6. Sequencing was performed with immunoSEQ multiplex PCR; in TCRdb, only in-frame clones are kept and a portion is missing. This sample carries roughly 230,000 clones, roughly nine tenths of them seen once, and the ten largest clones take less than 5%. This TCR came from a woman in her thirties or forties who had recovered from COVID-19. The chain recombines TRBV5-6 with TRBJ2-1; 12 positions match TRBD2. The sequenced sample was peripheral blood. The CDR3 DNA is TGTGCCAGCAGCTTGAGACTAGCGGGAGTCGGAGAGCAGTTCTTC. Amino acid sequence: CASSLRLAGVGEQFF.